The TCR beta chain described here comes from a study of OX40 agonist ivuxolimab in advanced cancers. About the research overall: The study treated patients with ivuxolimab, an agonistic anti-OX40 (CD134) antibody. General study findings and limits: Fewer expanded clones were found on average in CD4+ than in CD8+ T cells. Expansion of clones was among the lowest in partial responders at 0.1-3.0 mg/kg.

Data came from immunoSEQ multiplex PCR; TCRdb stores just in-frame clones and leaves some out. The sample has fewer than 35,000 clones, 80% seen once. The CDR3 consists of 15 residues. In germline, CDR1 is LNHDA, CDR2 SQIVND (reference sequence). In regard to this clone: No antigen is known for it.

Sequencing used CD4+ or CD8+ T cells sorted from blood, obtained in a trial of the OX40 agonist ivuxolimab. This chain connects TRBV19 to TRBJ2-5, with TRBD2 matching 7 bases. The closer fit of TRBJ2-7 to the DNA end suggests the J call may be wrong. The TCR comes from an adult with an advanced solid tumor such as melanoma, head and neck, liver or kidney cancer. This chain's CDR3 is CASSIEGGTNNEQYF. CDR3 coding DNA: TGTGCCAGTAGTATAGAGGGAGGGACTAACAACGAGCAGTACTTC.